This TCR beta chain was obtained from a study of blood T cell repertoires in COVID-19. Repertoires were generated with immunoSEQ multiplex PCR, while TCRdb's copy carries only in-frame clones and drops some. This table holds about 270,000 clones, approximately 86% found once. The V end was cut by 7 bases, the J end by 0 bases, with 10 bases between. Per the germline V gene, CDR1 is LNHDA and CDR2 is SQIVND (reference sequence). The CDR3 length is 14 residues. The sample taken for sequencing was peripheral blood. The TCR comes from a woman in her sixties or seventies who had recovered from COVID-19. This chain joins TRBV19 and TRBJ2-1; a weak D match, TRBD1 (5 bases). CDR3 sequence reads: CASTDDSSYNEQFF. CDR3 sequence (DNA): TGTGCCAGTACCGACGACAGCTCCTACAATGAGCAGTTCTTC.